This T cell receptor beta chain was documented in a study of patients and donors after allogeneic stem cell transplantation. This clonotype was counted many times. MiXCR, applied by TCRdb to the RT-PCR reads, yields one record per CDR3 protein. The table records about 230,000 distinct CDR3 sequences, around an eighth of them present only once. The source material was blood, either unsorted or a sorted T cell fraction (not recorded which). The clonotype was recovered from a human donor who was either an allogeneic HSCT recipient or a stem cell or donor lymphocyte infusion donor (not recorded which). It is not recorded whose cells these are; they may come from a transplant donor.

The CDR3 spells CASSLIGREWPNNEQFF. The DNA of the CDR3 is TGTGCCAGCAGTTTAATCGGACGGGAATGGCCTAACAATGAGCAGTTCTTC. The V and J genes are TRBV12-3 or TRBV12-4 and TRBJ2-1; perhaps TRBD2 as D (5 bases). V was clipped by 2 bases and J by 5 bases, with 19 bases between them. This CDR3 is 17 amino acids long.